This T cell receptor beta chain came from a study of blood T cell repertoires in COVID-19. V lost 8 bases and J 9 bases, leaving 23 bases between the germline ends. Germline CDR1 and CDR2: GTSNPN and SVGIG (reference sequence). The CDR3 consists of 15 residues. Profiling relied on immunoSEQ multiplex PCR, and the TCRdb table lists in-frame clones only, not all of them. The sample has some 55,000 clones, over 75% seen once; the top ten hold about 6.3%. The TCR sequence derives from a man aged 60 to 69 with acute or convalescent COVID-19. The sequencing input was peripheral blood. The genes are TRBV30 and TRBJ1-6; D might be TRBD1 (5 bases). The DNA for the CDR3 is TGTGCCAGCCCTCGGGGGATAGCCGGAACTTCACCCCTCCACTTT. This translates into CASPRGIAGTSPLHF.